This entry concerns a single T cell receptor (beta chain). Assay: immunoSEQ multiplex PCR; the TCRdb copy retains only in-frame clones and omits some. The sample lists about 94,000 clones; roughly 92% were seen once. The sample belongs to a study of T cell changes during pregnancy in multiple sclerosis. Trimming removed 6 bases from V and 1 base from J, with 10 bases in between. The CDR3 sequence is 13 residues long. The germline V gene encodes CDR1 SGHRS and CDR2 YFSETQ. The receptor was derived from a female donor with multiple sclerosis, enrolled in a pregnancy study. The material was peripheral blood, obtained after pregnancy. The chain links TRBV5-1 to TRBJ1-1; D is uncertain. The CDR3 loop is CASMEQPNTEAFF. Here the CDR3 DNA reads TGCGCCAGCATGGAACAGCCGAACACTGAAGCTTTCTTT.